A single sample gave rise to the 7 T cell receptor beta chains below, sequenced in a study of lymphopenia after photon versus proton radiotherapy. Generated by immunoSEQ multiplex PCR, the TCRdb table keeps only in-frame clones and is missing some. The repertoire holds roughly 45,000 clones, with about 85% as singletons. The specimen was peripheral blood, collected from a patient treated with photon-based radiotherapy. Every receptor here comes from a man aged 40-49 years with gastric cancer.

The CDR3 sequence is CASSYNRDSGNTIYF. The CDR3, as DNA: TGTGCCAGCAGTTACAACAGGGACTCTGGAAACACCATATATTTT. The V call is TRBV6-5, the J call TRBJ1-3, with D possibly being TRBD1 (6 bases). The V and J ends lost 2 bases and 0 bases respectively, with 8 bases between them. From germline, CDR1 is MNHEY and CDR2 SVGAGI. CDR3 length equals 15 residues.

The CDR3 DNA reads as TGTGCTAGTGGTCAAACAGGGAGGCCTGGCTACACCTTC. This gives the protein CASGQTGRPGYTF. The genes are TRBV12-5 and TRBJ1-2; a weak D match, TRBD1 (6 bases). This CDR3 region has 13 residues. Germline CDR1 LGHNT, CDR2 FRNRAP. V dropped 5 bases and J dropped 7 bases, with 14 bases sitting between them.

The chain employs TRBV7-9 and TRBJ2-5; D might be TRBD1 (6 bases). The CDR3 has 15 amino acids. The germline V and J ends were trimmed by 5 bases and 1 base, with 14 bases remaining between them. The germline V gene has CDR1 SEHNR and CDR2 FQNEAQ (reference sequence). In nucleotides, the CDR3 is TGTGCCAGCAGCCCCCCGACAGGATTCCAAGAGACCCAGTACTTC. Translating gives CASSPPTGFQETQYF.

The rearrangement links TRBV6-5 to TRBJ2-7, with 13 bases that match TRBD2. Trimming cost V 2 bases and J 7 bases; bases outside gene matches: 5. The germline gives CDR1 MNHEY, CDR2 SVGAGI. CDR3 size: 15 residues. The CDR3 DNA reads as TGTGCCAGCAGTTACCGACTAGCGGGGGGTAGGGAGCAGTACTTC. The encoded protein is CASSYRLAGGREQYF.

The CDR3 bases are TGCGCCAGCGGGGTTGGAAACATTCAGTACTTC. This encodes CASGVGNIQYF. The chain links TRBV4-1 to TRBJ2-4; no clear D gene. CDR1 is MGHRA, CDR2 YSYEKL, per germline. The V end was cut by 8 bases, the J end by 6 bases, with 8 bases between. This CDR3 region has 11 residues.

The chain employs TRBV27 and TRBJ1-1; the D gene is possibly TRBD1 (6 bases). CDR3 size: 13 residues. Germline CDR1 MNHEY, CDR2 SMNVEV (reference sequence). V was clipped by 5 bases and J by 6 bases, with 13 bases between them. The CDR3: CASSPRGAAEAFF. In nucleotides, the CDR3 is TGTGCCAGCAGTCCCCGGGGGGCCGCTGAAGCTTTCTTT.

This clone showed up just once. The chain couples TRBV29-1 to TRBJ2-6; D is unresolved. This CDR3 contains 16 residues. CDR1 is SQVTM and CDR2 is ANQGSEA in the germline V gene. V lost 4 bases and J lost 0, with 13 bases in between. The CDR3 DNA reads TGCAGCGTTGCTCTGGGTCCCAGCTCTGGGGCCAACGTCCTGACTTTC. It encodes CSVALGPSSGANVLTF.